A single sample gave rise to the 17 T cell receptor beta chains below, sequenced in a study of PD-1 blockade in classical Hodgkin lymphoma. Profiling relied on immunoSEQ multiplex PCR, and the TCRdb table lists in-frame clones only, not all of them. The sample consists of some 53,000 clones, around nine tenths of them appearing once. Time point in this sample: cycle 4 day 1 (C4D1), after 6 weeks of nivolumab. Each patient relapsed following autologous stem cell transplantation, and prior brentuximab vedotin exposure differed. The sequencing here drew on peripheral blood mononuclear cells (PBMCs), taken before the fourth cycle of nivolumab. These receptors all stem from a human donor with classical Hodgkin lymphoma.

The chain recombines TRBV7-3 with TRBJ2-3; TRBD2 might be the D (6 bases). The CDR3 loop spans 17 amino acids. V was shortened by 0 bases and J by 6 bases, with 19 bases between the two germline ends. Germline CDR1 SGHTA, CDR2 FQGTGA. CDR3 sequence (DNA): TGTGCCAGCAGCTTAACGGGAACTAGCCGGAGGGTGGATACGCAGTATTTT. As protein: CASSLTGTSRRVDTQYF.

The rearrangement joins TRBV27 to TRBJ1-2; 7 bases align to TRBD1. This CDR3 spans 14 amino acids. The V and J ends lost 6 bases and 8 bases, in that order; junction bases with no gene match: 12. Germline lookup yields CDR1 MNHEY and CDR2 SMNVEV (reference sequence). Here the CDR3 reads CASRHRDSRRGYTF. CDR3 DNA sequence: TGTGCCAGCAGACACCGGGACAGTAGGAGAGGCTACACCTTC.

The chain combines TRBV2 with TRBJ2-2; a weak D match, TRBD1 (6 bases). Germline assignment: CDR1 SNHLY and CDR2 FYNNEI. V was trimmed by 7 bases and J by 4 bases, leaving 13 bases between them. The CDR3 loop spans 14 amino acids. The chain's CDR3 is CASKAGDRTGELFF. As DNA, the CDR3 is TGTGCCAGCAAGGCAGGGGATCGCACCGGGGAGCTGTTTTTT.

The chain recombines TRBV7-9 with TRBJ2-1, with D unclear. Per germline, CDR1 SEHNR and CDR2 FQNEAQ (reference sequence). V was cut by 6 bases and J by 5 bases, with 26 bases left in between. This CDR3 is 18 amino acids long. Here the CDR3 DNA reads TGTGCCAGCAGTTCCCGAGCGCGAGTAATTTCAGGCCACAATGAGCAGTTCTTC. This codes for CASSSRARVISGHNEQFF.

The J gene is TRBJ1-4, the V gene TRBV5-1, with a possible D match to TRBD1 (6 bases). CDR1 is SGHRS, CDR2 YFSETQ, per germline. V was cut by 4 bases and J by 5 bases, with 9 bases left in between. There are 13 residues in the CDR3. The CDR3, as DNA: TGCGCCAGCAGCGGGCAGGGGAATGAAAAACTGTTTTTT. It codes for CASSGQGNEKLFF.

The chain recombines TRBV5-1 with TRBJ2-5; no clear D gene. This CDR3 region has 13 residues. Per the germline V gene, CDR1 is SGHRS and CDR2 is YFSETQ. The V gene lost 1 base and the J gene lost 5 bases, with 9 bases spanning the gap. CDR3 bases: TGCGCCAGCAGCTTGCTGGAGAAGGAGACCCAGTACTTC. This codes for CASSLLEKETQYF.

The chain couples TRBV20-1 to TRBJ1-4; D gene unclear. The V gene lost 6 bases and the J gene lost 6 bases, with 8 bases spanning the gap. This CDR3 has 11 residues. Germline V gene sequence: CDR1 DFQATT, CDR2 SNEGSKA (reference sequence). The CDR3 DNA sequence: TGCAGTGCGGCAAAGTATGAAAAACTGTTTTTT. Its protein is CSAAKYEKLFF.

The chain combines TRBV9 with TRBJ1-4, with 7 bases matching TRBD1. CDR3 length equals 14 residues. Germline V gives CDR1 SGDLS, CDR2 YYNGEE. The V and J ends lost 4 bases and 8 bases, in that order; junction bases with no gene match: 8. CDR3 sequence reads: CASSPRTGNEKLFF. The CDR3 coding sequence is TGTGCCAGCAGCCCTCGGACAGGTAACGAAAAACTGTTTTTT.

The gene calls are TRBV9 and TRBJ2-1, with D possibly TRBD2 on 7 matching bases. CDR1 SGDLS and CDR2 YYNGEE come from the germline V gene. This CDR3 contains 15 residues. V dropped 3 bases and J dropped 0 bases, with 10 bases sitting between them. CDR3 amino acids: CASSAGGLSYNEQFF. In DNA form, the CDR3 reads TGTGCCAGCAGCGCCGGGGGGCTCTCCTACAATGAGCAGTTCTTC.

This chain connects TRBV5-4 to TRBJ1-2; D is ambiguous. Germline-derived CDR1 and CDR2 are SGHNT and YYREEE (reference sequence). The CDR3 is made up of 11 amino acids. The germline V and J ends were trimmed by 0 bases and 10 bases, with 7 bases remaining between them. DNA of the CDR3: TGTGCCAGCAGCTTGGTAGGGTTCTACACCTTC. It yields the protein CASSLVGFYTF.

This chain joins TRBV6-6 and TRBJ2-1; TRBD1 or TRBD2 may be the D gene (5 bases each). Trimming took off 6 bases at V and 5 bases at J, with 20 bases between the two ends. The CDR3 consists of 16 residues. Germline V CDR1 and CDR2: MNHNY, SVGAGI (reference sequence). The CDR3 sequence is CASSPPLGTVNNEQFF. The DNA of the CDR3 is TGTGCCAGCAGCCCCCCCCTTGGGACCGTTAACAATGAGCAGTTCTTC.

CDR3 in amino acids: CASRLDCGGTSGIGELFF. The CDR3 bases are TGTGCAAGTCGCTTAGACTGCGGGGGGACTAGCGGGATCGGGGAGCTGTTTTTT. V is TRBV12-2 and J is TRBJ2-2; the DNA was not used to check the table's D call, TRBD2. TRBV12-2 is given as a pseudogene. There are 18 residues in the CDR3.

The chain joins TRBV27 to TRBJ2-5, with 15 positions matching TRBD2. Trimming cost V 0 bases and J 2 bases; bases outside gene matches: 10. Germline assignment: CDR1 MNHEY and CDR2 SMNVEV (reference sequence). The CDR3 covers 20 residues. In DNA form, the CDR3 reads TGTGCCAGCAGTTTATCCTTCCCCCTCGGACTAGCGGGGGGGCAAGAGACCCAGTACTTC. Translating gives CASSLSFPLGLAGGQETQYF.

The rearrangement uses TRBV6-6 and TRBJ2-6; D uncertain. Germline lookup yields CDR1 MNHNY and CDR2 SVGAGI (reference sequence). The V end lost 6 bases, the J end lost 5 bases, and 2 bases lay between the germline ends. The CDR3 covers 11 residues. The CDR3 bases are TGTGCCAGCAGGCGGGCCAACGTCCTGACTTTC. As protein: CASRRANVLTF.

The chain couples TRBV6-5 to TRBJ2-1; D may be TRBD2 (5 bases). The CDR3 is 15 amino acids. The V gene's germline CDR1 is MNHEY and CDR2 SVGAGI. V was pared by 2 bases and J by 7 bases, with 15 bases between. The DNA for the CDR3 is TGTGCCAGCAGTTACCGAAAGGGAGAAAGGAATGAGCAGTTCTTC. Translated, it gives CASSYRKGERNEQFF.

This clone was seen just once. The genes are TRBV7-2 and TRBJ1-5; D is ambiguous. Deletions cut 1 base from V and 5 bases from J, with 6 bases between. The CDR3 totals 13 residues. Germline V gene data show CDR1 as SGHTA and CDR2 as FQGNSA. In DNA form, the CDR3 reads TGTGCCAGCAGCTTAGGGAGGGATCAGCCCCAGCATTTT. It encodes CASSLGRDQPQHF.

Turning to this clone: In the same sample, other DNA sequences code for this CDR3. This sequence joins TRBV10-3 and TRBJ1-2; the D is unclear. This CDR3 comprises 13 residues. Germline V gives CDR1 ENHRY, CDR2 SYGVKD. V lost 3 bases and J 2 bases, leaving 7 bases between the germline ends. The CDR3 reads CAISESGNYGYTF. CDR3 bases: TGTGCCATCAGTGAATCGGGGAACTATGGCTACACCTTC.